This entry lists 24 T cell receptor beta chains sequenced from one sample in a study of T cells in Graves' hyperthyroidism and ophthalmopathy. Researchers took RNA transcripts and amplified the TCR beta CDR3 regions from them. A set of HTBI primers served as the primers for a first-round RT-PCR of the TCR CDR3. TCRdb reprocessed the multiplex PCR reads with MiXCR, giving one entry per CDR3 protein. The sample has approximately 590,000 distinct CDR3 sequences; about 45% are singletons. Sequenced material: peripheral blood or thyroid tissue (not recorded which). Every receptor here comes from a woman younger than 30 with Graves' hyperthyroidism.

This clonotype was observed a few times. This chain links TRBV12-3 or TRBV12-4 with TRBJ1-2, with 7 bases fitting TRBD1. The CDR3 has 13 residues. V lost 7 bases to trimming and J lost 4 bases; unmatched junction nucleotides: 6. The CDR3 loop is CASTRAGGYGYTF. In DNA, the CDR3 is TGTGCCAGCACCCGGGCAGGGGGCTATGGCTACACCTTC.

This sequence joins TRBV6-5 and TRBJ2-2, with D perhaps TRBD1 or TRBD2 (5 bases each). In germline, CDR1 is MNHEY, CDR2 SVGAGI. With 3 bases removed from V and 7 bases from J, the gap between germline ends came to 21 bases. The CDR3 spans 17 residues. CDR3 bases: TGTGCCAGCAGTTATGGGGGAGATTCCGTTTACAGCGGGGAGCTGTTTTTT. Residues: CASSYGGDSVYSGELFF.

In its sample, this clonotype was seen a few times. This chain uses TRBV4-2 with TRBJ2-6, with TRBD1 identical over 7 bases. The CDR3 extends over 19 amino acids. The trim removed 1 base at V and 2 bases at J, leaving 11 bases unmatched. CDR1 is LGHNA and CDR2 is YNFKEQ in the germline V gene. The DNA for the CDR3 is TGTGCCAGCAGCCAAGGACAGGGCTCCAGACGTGCTGGGGCCAACGTCCTGACTTTC. This codes for CASSQGQGSRRAGANVLTF.

The CDR3 DNA sequence: TGTGCCAGCAGCTTCCAGGTTGGGACCGGGGAGCTGTTTTTT. Protein: CASSFQVGTGELFF. V is TRBV7-3 and J is TRBJ2-2; no reliable D call. From germline, CDR1 is SGHTA and CDR2 FQGTGA. CDR3 length equals 14 residues. The ends were cut back, 3 bases at V and 5 bases at J, with 10 bases in the middle.

The CDR3: CASSLGFTVRVKTQYF. CDR3 coding DNA: TGTGCCAGCAGCTTAGGGTTCACCGTGCGTGTAAAGACCCAGTACTTC. The chain is built from TRBV7-9 and TRBJ2-5, with D uncertain. Germline V gene sequence: CDR1 SEHNR, CDR2 FQNEAQ (reference sequence). The CDR3 has 16 residues. The V and J ends lost 1 base and 6 bases respectively, with 18 bases between them.

The table lists this clonotype with many counts. The chain combines TRBV6-6 with TRBJ2-5; D not certain. The V end was cut by 2 bases, the J end by 4 bases, with 5 bases between. In germline, CDR1 is MNHNY, CDR2 SVGAGI (reference sequence). This CDR3 has 12 residues. This CDR3 is CASSYGGETQYF. DNA of the CDR3: TGTGCCAGCAGTTACGGCGGAGAGACCCAGTACTTC.

The genes are TRBV19 and TRBJ2-2, with 10 bases fitting TRBD1. The CDR3 runs 13 residues. In germline, CDR1 is LNHDA, CDR2 SQIVND (reference sequence). After removal of 6 bases from V and 7 bases from J, the junction contained 2 bases not matched to a gene. CDR3 bases: TGTGCCAGTAGGGACAGGGGGAACGGGGAGCTGTTTTTT. Translating it yields CASRDRGNGELFF.

This chain joins TRBV29-1 and TRBJ1-6; 8 nucleotides agree with TRBD1. The V segment lost 3 bases and the J segment 6 bases; nucleotides outside the gene matches: 7. Germline V gene sequence: CDR1 SQVTM, CDR2 ANQGSEA. The CDR3 runs to 15 residues. DNA for the CDR3: TGCAGCGTTGAGTTCCCGGGACAGGCTAATTCACCCCTCCACTTT. It encodes CSVEFPGQANSPLHF.

This clonotype was recorded a few times. The chain is built from TRBV2 and TRBJ2-7; TRBD1 aligns across 7 bases. The length of the CDR3 is 14 residues. The V gene end was trimmed by 9 bases and the J gene end by 2 bases; junction bases not matched to a gene: 10. Germline loops: CDR1 SNHLY, CDR2 FYNNEI. CDR3 nucleotides: TGTGCCAGTCGAACACAGGGGTTTCCCTACGAGCAGTACTTC. This encodes CASRTQGFPYEQYF.

Points on this clonotype: This sequence may be a read error, since a much larger clone differs from it by one base. This chain uses TRBV7-2 with TRBJ2-5; D possibly corresponds to TRBD1 (6 bases). CDR1 and CDR2 from the germline V gene are SGHTA and FQGNSA. The CDR3 length is 14 residues. Trimming stripped 5 bases from V and 5 bases from J, with 15 bases between. This CDR3 reads CASSPHGTWETQYF. The CDR3 coding sequence is TGTGCCAGCAGCCCCCACGGGACATGGGAGACCCAGTACTTC. Full variable domain (remainder filled in from reference TRBV7-2 and TRBJ2-5): GAGVSQSPSNKVTEKGKDVELRCDPISGHTALYWYRQSLGQGLEFLIYFQGNSAPDKSGLPSDRFSAERTGGSVSTLTIQRTQQEDSAVYLCASSPHGTWETQYFGPGTRLLVL.

This clonotype has ten or more counts. The chain joins TRBV7-9 to TRBJ2-2; either TRBD1 or TRBD2 may supply D (5 bases each). The CDR3 is 15 residues long. Trimming cost V 5 bases and J 2 bases, with 12 bases left between them. CDR1 SEHNR and CDR2 FQNEAQ come from the germline V gene (reference sequence). As DNA, the CDR3 is TGTGCCAGCAGCCGGGACCGCGCTAACACCGGGGAGCTGTTTTTT. Its protein product is CASSRDRANTGELFF.

The table lists this clonotype with a count of one. This chain links TRBV25-1 with TRBJ1-1; tentatively, D is TRBD1 (5 bases). Trimming pared 10 bases from V and 3 bases from J, leaving 18 bases between. There are 14 residues in the CDR3. Germline CDR1 MGHDK, CDR2 SYGVNS. The CDR3 sequence is CAIRSTRADTEAFF. Written as DNA, the CDR3 is TGTGCCATCAGATCGACCAGGGCGGACACTGAAGCTTTCTTT.

With regard to this clonotype: No conserved phenylalanine or tryptophan ends this CDR3, so it is likely a read error. Because the CDR3's place on the DNA is in doubt, the DNA is left out and the CDR3 is given as listed by TCRdb. The gene calls are TRBV2 and TRBJ1-4; the table's TRBD1 call for D was not verified on the DNA. The CDR3 extends over 8 residues, inclusive of both ends. Germline lookup yields CDR1 SNHLY and CDR2 FYNNEI. The CDR3 here is CASKNQGY.

For this clonotype: At one of its ends the junction is not consistent with the germline gene, which may arise from a read error. The chain has TRBV7-7 and TRBJ2-5, with 8 nucleotides matching TRBD1. The length of the CDR3 is 16 residues. Germline V gene sequence: CDR1 SSHAT, CDR2 FNYEAQ (reference sequence). CDR3 residues: CASSSAGQGISETQYF. The CDR3 DNA reads TGTGCTAGCAGCAGTGCTGGACAGGGCATTTCGGAGACCCAGTACTTC.

This clonotype has ten or more counts. This chain joins TRBV14 and TRBJ2-7, with 9 bases aligning to TRBD1. This CDR3 has 16 residues. Losses at the gene ends were 3 bases for V and 6 bases for J; bases not matched to a gene: 12. Germline CDR1 and CDR2: SGHDN and FVKESK. The CDR3 region is CASSHSPGTGKREQYF. Here the CDR3 DNA reads TGTGCCAGCAGCCACTCTCCAGGGACAGGGAAACGCGAGCAGTACTTC.

The V gene is TRBV4-2, the J gene TRBJ2-7; D unresolved. Trimming cost V 4 bases and J 0 bases, with 13 bases left between them. CDR3 length: 15 amino acids. Looked up from germline, CDR1 is LGHNA and CDR2 is YNFKEQ. In DNA, the CDR3 is TGTGCCAGCAGCCCACCTAACTCCGGCTCCTACGAGCAGTACTTC. This encodes CASSPPNSGSYEQYF.

A few counts support this clonotype. The gene calls are TRBV25-1 and TRBJ1-1; no clear D. Germline loops: CDR1 MGHDK, CDR2 SYGVNS. V lost 2 bases and J lost 5, with 15 bases in between. The CDR3 length is 15 residues. CDR3 sequence: CASSEVGEGDTEAFF. The CDR3 bases are TGTGCCAGCAGTGAAGTTGGGGAAGGCGATACTGAAGCTTTCTTT.

This clonotype occurred once. V gene TRBV2 combines with J gene TRBJ1-5; D is uncertain. Germline lookup yields CDR1 SNHLY and CDR2 FYNNEI. V was pared by 5 bases and J by 6 bases, with 23 bases between. The CDR3 sequence is 17 residues long. CDR3 residues: CASSYSIAPQLGQPQHF. DNA of the CDR3: TGTGCCAGCAGTTACTCGATTGCCCCTCAGTTGGGTCAGCCCCAGCATTTT.

This clonotype was seen repeatedly, ten times or more. The rearrangement uses TRBV29-1 and TRBJ2-7; the D gene is possibly TRBD1 (5 bases). The CDR3 consists of 10 residues. In germline, CDR1 is SQVTM, CDR2 ANQGSEA. V was shortened by 5 bases and J by 6 bases, with 8 bases between the two germline ends. This chain's CDR3 is CSVKGAEQYF. CDR3 in DNA: TGCAGCGTTAAAGGGGCCGAGCAGTACTTC.

The chain combines TRBV5-4 with TRBJ2-7; 9 positions match TRBD2. This CDR3 is built from 15 residues. J was trimmed by 5 bases and V by 4 bases; bases with no gene match: 10. CDR1 and CDR2 (germline): SGHNT, YYREEE (reference sequence). CDR3 sequence: CASSLRASGTDEQYF. As DNA, the CDR3 is TGTGCCAGCAGCCTCCGGGCTAGCGGGACCGACGAGCAGTACTTC.

This clonotype was found a few times. V is TRBV10-3 and J is TRBJ2-7; possibly TRBD1 for D (7 bases). CDR1 and CDR2 from the germline V gene are ENHRY and SYGVKD. The germline V and J ends were trimmed by 8 bases and 2 bases, with 16 bases remaining between them. The CDR3 runs to 14 residues. The CDR3 coding sequence is TGTGCCATCGGGAGGCAGGGGGTCGCCTACGAGCAGTACTTC. It is translated as CAIGRQGVAYEQYF.

This chain uses TRBV24-1 with TRBJ1-2; D remains ambiguous. From germline, CDR1 is KGHDR and CDR2 SFDVKD. Trimming cost V 6 bases and J 5 bases, with 12 bases left between them. CDR3 length equals 13 residues. CDR3 nucleotide sequence: TGTGCCACCAGTTACTCGAGGATATATGGCTACACCTTC. Translating gives CATSYSRIYGYTF.

This chain links TRBV7-8 with TRBJ2-7; D could derive from TRBD1 or TRBD2 (6 bases each). V lost 6 bases and J lost 7, with 16 bases in between. The CDR3 runs to 13 residues. The germline CDR1 and CDR2 sequences are SGHVS and FQNEAQ. In DNA, the CDR3 is TGTGCCAGCAGTCCCTGGGGGGCGCGTGAGCAGTACTTC. Translation: CASSPWGAREQYF.

This clonotype was seen at least ten times. This rearrangement joins TRBV7-3 to TRBJ2-6; perhaps TRBD2 as D (6 bases). V dropped 1 base and J dropped 3 bases, with 10 bases sitting between them. CDR3 length: 16 amino acids. Germline V gene lookup returns CDR1 SGHTA and CDR2 FQGTGA. The chain's CDR3 is CASSLSGGYGANVLTF. DNA of the CDR3: TGTGCCAGCAGCTTAAGTGGGGGGTATGGGGCCAACGTCCTGACTTTC.